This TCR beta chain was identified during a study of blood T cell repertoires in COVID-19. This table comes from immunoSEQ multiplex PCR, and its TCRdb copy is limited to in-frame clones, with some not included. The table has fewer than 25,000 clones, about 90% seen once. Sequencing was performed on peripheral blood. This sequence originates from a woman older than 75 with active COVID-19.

The CDR3 is CATSDLSSYNSPLHF. As DNA, the CDR3 is TGTGCCACCAGTGATCTTAGCTCCTATAATTCACCCCTCCACTTT. V and J are TRBV24-1 and TRBJ1-6, with D unclear. The CDR3 consists of 15 residues. V lost 3 bases, J lost 0 bases, and 5 bases lay in between. Germline assignment: CDR1 KGHDR and CDR2 SFDVKD.